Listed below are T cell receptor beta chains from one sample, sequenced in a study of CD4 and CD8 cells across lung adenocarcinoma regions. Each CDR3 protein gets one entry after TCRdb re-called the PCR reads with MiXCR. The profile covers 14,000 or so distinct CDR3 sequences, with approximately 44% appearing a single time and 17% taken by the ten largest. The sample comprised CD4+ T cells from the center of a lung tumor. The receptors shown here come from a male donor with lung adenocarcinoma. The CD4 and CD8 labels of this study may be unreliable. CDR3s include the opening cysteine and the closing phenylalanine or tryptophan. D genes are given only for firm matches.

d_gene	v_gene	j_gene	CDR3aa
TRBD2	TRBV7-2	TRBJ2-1	CASRLSGSSGEQFF
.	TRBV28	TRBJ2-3	CASSFWPKGSDTQYF
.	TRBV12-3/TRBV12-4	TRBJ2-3	CAGSGGGAGETQYF
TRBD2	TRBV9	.	CASSVGTSNMNEQYF
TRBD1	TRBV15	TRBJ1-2	CATSRGTGDYGYTF
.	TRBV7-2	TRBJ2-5	CASSPNLWETQYF
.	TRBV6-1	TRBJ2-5	CARGPGAWDQDTQYF
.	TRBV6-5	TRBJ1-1	CASSYSPALSTEAFF
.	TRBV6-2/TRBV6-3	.	CASSYDYFYEQYF
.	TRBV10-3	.	CAGRGGLDADTQYF
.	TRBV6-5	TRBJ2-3	CASSYSGGRGTETQYF
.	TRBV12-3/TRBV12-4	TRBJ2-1	CASSFYEQFF
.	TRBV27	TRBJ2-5	CARGTGVQDKETQYF
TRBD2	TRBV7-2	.	CASSLGTSGGTYEQYF
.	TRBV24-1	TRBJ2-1	CATSVSSGYEQFF
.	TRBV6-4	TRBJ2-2	CASSDSAVGGELFF
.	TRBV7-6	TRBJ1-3	CASSPYEPLYGNTIYF
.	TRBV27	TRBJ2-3	CASSLDGGYGGRGTETQYF
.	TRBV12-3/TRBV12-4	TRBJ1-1	CASSFGVGNTEAFF
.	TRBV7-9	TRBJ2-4	CASSFELGLVVQEQYF
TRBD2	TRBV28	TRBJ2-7	CASNEVGRGTYEQYF
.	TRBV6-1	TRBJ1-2	CASSEDLQINYGYTF
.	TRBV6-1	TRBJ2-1	CASSEEYGTYEQFF
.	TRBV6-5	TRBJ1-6	CASSYSMGSPLHF
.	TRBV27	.	CASSPGRGACGPDTQYF
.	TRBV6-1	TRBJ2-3	CASSERVVSTEEQFF
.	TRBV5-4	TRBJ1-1	CASSLEGAGGRSEAFF
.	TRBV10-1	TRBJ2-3	CASSVLSTDTQYF
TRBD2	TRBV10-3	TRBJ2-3	CCRGEASGSQETQYF
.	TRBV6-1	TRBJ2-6	CASSGGANVLTF
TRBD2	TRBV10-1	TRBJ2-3	CASSDIAGSTDTQYF
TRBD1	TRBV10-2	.	CASSEPAGTAKYEQYF
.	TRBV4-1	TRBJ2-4	CASSRGAGPSATNTQYF
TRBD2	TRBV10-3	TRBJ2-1	CAISESEGLARKAGEQFF
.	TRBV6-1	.	CASTRDPRGDEQYF
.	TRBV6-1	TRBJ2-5	CASSEQVPGLVGEQYF
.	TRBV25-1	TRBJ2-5	CALGGSVEETQYF
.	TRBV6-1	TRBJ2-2	CASRAPQGLSGTGELFF
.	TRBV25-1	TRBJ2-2	CASSLLGGFGELFF
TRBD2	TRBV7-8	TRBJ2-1	CASSLGGGGSSYNEQFF
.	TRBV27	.	CARGTGVRYQETQYF